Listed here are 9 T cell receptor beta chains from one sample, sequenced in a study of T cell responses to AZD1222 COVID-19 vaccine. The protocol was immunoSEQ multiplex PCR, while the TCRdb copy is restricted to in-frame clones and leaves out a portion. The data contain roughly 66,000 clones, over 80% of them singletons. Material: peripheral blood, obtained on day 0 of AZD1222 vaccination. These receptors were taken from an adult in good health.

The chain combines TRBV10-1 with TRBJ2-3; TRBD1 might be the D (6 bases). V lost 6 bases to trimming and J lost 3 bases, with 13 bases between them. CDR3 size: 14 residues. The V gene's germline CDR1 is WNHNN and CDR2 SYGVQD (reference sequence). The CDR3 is CASSQTGPTDTQYF. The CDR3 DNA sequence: TGCGCCAGCAGCCAGACAGGCCCGACAGATACGCAGTATTTT.

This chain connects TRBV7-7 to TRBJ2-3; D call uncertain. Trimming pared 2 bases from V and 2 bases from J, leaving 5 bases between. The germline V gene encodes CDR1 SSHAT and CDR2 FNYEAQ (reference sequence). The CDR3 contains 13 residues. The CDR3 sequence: CASSLSVTDTQYF. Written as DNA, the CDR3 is TGTGCCAGCAGCTTATCAGTCACAGATACGCAGTATTTT.

This chain's CDR3 is CASSPSLGFLYEQYF. In DNA, the CDR3 is TGTGCCAGCAGCCCCAGTCTGGGGTTTCTCTACGAGCAGTACTTC. The chain employs TRBV7-9 and TRBJ2-7, with unresolved D. V gave up 5 bases and J gave up 3 bases, with 17 bases separating them. Germline V CDR1 and CDR2: SEHNR, FQNEAQ (reference sequence). The CDR3 is 15 amino acids.

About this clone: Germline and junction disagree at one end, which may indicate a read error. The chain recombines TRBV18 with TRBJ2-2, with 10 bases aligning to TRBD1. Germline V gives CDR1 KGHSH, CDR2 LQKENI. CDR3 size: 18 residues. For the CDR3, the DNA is TGTGCCAGCTCGCCACAAAGGGACAGGGGAGCGAACACCGGGGAGCTGTTTTTT. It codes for CASSPQRDRGANTGELFF.

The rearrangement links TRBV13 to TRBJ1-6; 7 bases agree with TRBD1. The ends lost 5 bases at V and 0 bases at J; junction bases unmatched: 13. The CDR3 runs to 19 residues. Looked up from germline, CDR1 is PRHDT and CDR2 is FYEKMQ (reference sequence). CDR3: CASSPSEEDRSSYNSPLHF. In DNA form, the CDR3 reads TGTGCCAGCAGCCCCTCGGAGGAGGACAGGAGCTCCTATAATTCACCCCTCCACTTT.

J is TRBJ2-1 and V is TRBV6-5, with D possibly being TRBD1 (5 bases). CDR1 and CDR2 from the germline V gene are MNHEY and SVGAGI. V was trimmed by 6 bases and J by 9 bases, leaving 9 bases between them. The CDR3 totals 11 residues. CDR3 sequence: CASSQGVEQFF. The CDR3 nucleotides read TGTGCCAGCAGCCAAGGGGTTGAGCAGTTCTTC.

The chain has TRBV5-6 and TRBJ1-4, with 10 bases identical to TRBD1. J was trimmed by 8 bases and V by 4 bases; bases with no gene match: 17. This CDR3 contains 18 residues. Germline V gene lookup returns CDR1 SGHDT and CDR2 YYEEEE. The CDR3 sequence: CASSLEEDMRTGGEKLFF. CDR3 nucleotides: TGTGCCAGCAGCCTCGAAGAGGATATGAGGACAGGGGGAGAAAAACTGTTTTTT.

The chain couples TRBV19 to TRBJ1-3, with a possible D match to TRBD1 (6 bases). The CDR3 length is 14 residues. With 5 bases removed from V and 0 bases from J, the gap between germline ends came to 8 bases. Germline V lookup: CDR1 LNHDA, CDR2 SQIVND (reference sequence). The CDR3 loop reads CASSSQGSGNTIYF. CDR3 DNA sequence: TGTGCCAGTAGTTCACAGGGCTCTGGAAACACCATATATTTT.

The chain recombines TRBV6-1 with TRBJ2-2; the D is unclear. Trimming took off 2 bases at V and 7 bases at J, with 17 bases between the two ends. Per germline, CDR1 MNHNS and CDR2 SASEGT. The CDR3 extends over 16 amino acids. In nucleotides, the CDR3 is TGTGCCAGCAGTGAAAGCTGGGAAGGGCGCCACGGGGAGCTGTTTTTT. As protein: CASSESWEGRHGELFF.